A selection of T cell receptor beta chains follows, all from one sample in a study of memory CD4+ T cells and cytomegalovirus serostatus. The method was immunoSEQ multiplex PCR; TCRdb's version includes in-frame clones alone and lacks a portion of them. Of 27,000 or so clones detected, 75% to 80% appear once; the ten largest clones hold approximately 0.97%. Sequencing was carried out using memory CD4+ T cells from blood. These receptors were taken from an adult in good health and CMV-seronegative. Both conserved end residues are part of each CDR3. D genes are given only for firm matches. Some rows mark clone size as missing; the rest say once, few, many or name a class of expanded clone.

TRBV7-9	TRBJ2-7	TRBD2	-	CASSLASGSLNEQYF	TGTGCCAGCAGCTTGGCTAGCGGGAGTTTGAACGAGCAGTACTTC
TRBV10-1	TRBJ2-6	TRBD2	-	CASSEYTSGGEKSGANVLTF	TGCGCCAGCAGTGAGTACACCTCGGGGGGGGAAAAATCTGGGGCCAACGTCCTGACTTTC
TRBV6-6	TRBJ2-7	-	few	CASSYSGAADYEQYF	TGTGCCAGCAGTTACTCAGGAGCGGCAGACTACGAGCAGTACTTC
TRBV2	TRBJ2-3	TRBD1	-	CASSVGLLQGAADTQYF	TGTGCCAGCAGTGTGGGGCTTCTCCAGGGGGCCGCAGATACGCAGTATTTT
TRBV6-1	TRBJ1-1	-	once	CASSSTNMNTEAFF	TGTGCCAGCAGTTCCACAAATATGAACACTGAAGCTTTCTTT
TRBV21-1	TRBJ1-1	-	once	CASRKDGHTEAFF	TGTGCCAGCAGAAAGGACGGCCACACTGAAGCTTTCTTT
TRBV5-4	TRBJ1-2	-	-	CASSLTTNYGYTF	TGTGCCAGCAGCTTGACAACTAACTATGGCTACACCTTC
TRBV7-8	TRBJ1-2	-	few	CASSLARSHYGYTF	TGTGCCAGCAGCTTAGCGAGGAGCCACTATGGCTACACCTTC
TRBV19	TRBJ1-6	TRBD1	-	CASRRQGGGSPLHF	TGTGCCAGTAGACGACAGGGGGGTGGTTCACCCCTCCACTTT
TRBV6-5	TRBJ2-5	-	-	CASSYNQETQYF	TGTGCCAGCAGTTATAACCAAGAGACCCAGTACTTC
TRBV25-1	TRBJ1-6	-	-	CASSARDNSPLHF	TGTGCCAGCAGTGCCAGAGATAATTCACCCCTCCACTTT
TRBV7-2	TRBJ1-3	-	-	CASSLGVHSGNTIYF	TGTGCCAGCAGCTTAGGGGTCCACTCTGGAAACACCATATATTTT
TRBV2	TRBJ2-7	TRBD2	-	CASRGGAPEIYEQYF	TGTGCCAGCAGGGGAGGGGCTCCAGAGATCTACGAGCAGTACTTC
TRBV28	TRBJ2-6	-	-	CAAGTHFSGANVLTF	TGTGCGGCCGGGACCCACTTTTCTGGGGCCAACGTCCTGACTTTC
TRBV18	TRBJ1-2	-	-	CASSPQRGVDYGYTF	TGTGCCAGCTCACCACAGAGGGGGGTGGACTATGGCTACACCTTC
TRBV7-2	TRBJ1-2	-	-	CASSLDRRHGYTF	TGTGCCAGCAGCTTAGACAGGAGGCATGGCTACACCTTC
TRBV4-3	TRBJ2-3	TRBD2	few	CASSQGSGREGDTQYF	TGCGCCAGCAGCCAGGGGAGCGGGAGAGAGGGAGATACGCAGTATTTT
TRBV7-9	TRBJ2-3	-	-	CASSLQGKLTDTQYF	TGTGCCAGCAGCTTACAGGGGAAATTAACAGATACGCAGTATTTT
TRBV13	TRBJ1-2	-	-	CASSKGLVSYGYTF	TGTGCCAGCAGCAAGGGGCTCGTAAGCTATGGCTACACCTTC
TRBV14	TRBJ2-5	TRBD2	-	CASSQEQRGETQYF	TGTGCCAGCAGCCAAGAGCAGCGGGGAGAGACCCAGTACTTC
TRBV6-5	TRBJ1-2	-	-	CASSPLIFGVLTF	TGTGCCAGCAGTCCACTTATCTTCGGGGTTCTCACCTTC
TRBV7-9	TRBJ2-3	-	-	CASSPRGPDTQYF	TGTGCCAGCAGCCCCAGGGGACCAGATACGCAGTATTTT
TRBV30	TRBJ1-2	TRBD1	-	CAYTAWTGDKDGYTF	TGTGCCTACACGGCATGGACAGGGGATAAGGATGGCTACACCTTC
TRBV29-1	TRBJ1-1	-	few	CSVVEYMNTEAFF	TGCAGCGTTGTTGAGTATATGAACACTGAAGCTTTCTTT
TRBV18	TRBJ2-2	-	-	CASSPHGDTGELFF	TGTGCCAGCTCACCACATGGAGACACCGGGGAGCTGTTTTTT
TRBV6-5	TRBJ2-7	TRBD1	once	CASSYTGGGYEQYF	TGTGCCAGCAGTTACACAGGGGGCGGTTACGAGCAGTACTTC
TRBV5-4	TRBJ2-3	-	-	CASSLSFGTDTQYF	TGTGCCAGCAGCCTCTCCTTCGGGACAGATACGCAGTATTTT
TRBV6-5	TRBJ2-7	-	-	CASRGHEQYF	TGTGCCAGCAGGGGCCACGAGCAGTACTTC
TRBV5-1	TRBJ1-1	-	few	CASSLQGLGEAFF	TGCGCCAGCAGCTTACAGGGTTTAGGTGAAGCTTTCTTT
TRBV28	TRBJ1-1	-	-	CASSSTGARPEAFF	TGTGCCAGCAGTTCGACAGGAGCACGACCTGAAGCTTTCTTT
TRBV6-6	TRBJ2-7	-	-	CASSYASSVDEQYF	TGTGCCAGCAGTTACGCATCTAGCGTCGACGAGCAGTACTTC
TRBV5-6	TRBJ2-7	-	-	CASSFDPGQAYEQYF	TGTGCCAGCAGCTTTGATCCGGGACAAGCCTACGAGCAGTACTTC
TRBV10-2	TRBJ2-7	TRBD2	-	CASAPSGFYEQYF	TGCGCCAGCGCCCCTAGCGGATTCTACGAGCAGTACTTC
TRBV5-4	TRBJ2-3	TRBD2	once	CASSFRTSGSTDTQYF	TGTGCCAGCAGCTTCCGGACTAGCGGTAGCACAGATACGCAGTATTTT
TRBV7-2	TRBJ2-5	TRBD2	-	CASSSLAGGPETQYF	TGTGCCAGCAGTTCCCTAGCGGGGGGGCCAGAGACCCAGTACTTC
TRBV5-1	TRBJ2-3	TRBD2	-	CASSSRTSGSSSDTQYF	TGCGCCAGCAGCTCGAGGACTAGCGGGAGTTCTTCAGATACGCAGTATTTT
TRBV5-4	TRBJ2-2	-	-	CASSSRVLNTGELFF	TGTGCCAGCAGCTCGAGGGTCTTAAACACCGGGGAGCTGTTTTTT
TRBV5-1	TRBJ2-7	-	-	CASSPIGPGNYEQYF	TGCGCCAGCAGCCCCATCGGTCCAGGGAACTACGAGCAGTACTTC
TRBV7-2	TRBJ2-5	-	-	CASSRRRQETQYF	TGTGCCAGCAGCAGACGCCGGCAAGAGACCCAGTACTTC
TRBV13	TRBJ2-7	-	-	CASSRGQRISYEQYF	TGTGCCAGCAGTCGCGGACAGCGTATCTCCTACGAGCAGTACTTC
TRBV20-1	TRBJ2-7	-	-	CSASYGDEQYF	TGCAGTGCTAGTTACGGGGACGAGCAGTACTTC
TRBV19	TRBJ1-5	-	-	CATPGGVGSLSNQPQHF	TGTGCCACCCCGGGGGGGGTCGGGTCCCTTAGCAATCAGCCCCAGCATTTT
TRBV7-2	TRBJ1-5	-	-	CASSLDPGYQPQHF	TGTGCCAGCAGCTTAGATCCAGGTTATCAGCCCCAGCATTTT
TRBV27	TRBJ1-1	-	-	CASSDRPGLRNTEAFF	TGTGCCAGCAGTGACCGACCGGGACTTAGGAACACTGAAGCTTTCTTT
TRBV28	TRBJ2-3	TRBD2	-	CASSLAGGASTDTQYF	TGTGCCAGCAGTTTAGCGGGAGGCGCTAGCACAGATACGCAGTATTTT
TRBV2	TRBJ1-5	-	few	CASSGGSGNNLNQPQHF	TGTGCCAGCAGTGGAGGGTCGGGAAACAACCTCAATCAGCCCCAGCATTTT
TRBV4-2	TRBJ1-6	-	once	CASSPVPGQMNSPLHF	TGTGCCAGCAGCCCAGTACCGGGACAAATGAATTCACCCCTCCACTTT
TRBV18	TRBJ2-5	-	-	CASSIGPRQETQYF	TGTGCCAGCTCAATCGGGCCGAGGCAAGAGACCCAGTACTTC
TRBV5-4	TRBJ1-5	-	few	CASSLGGGLGNQPQHF	TGTGCCAGCAGCTTGGGCGGGGGTTTGGGCAATCAGCCCCAGCATTTT
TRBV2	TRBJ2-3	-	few	CASSVDSKDTQYF	TGTGCCAGCAGTGTGGACTCAAAAGATACGCAGTATTTT
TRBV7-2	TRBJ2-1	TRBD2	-	CASSFASGTSGGSYNEQFF	TGTGCCAGCAGCTTCGCGTCCGGGACTAGCGGGGGGTCCTACAATGAGCAGTTCTTC
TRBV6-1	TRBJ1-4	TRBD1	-	CASRSTGGEKLFF	TGTGCCAGCAGGTCCACAGGGGGCGAAAAACTGTTTTTT
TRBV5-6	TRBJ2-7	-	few	CASSFTGDLQYF	TGTGCCAGCAGCTTCACGGGGGACTTGCAGTACTTC
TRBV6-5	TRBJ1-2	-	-	CASSYKRGTYGYTF	TGTGCCAGCAGTTACAAGAGGGGGACCTATGGCTACACCTTC